A selection of T cell receptor beta chains follows, all from one sample in a study of cytomegalovirus exposure and HLA in healthy donors. The protocol was immunoSEQ multiplex PCR, while the TCRdb copy is restricted to in-frame clones and leaves out a portion. The sample lists 150,000 to 190,000 clones; around 82% were seen once. Material: PBMCs. The receptors were sampled from a woman in her fifties or sixties in good health and CMV-seropositive. CDR3s include the opening cysteine and the closing phenylalanine or tryptophan. The order of the fields is V gene, D gene, clone size, J gene, CDR3 protein, CDR3 DNA. The D gene is left open where the match is weak. The size entry is marked missing in some rows and otherwise reads once, few, many or a size class.

V: TRBV28; D: -; size: few; J: TRBJ1-5; CDR3: CASSFRGQPQHF; DNA: TGTGCCAGCAGTTTCCGGGGTCAGCCCCAGCATTTT
V: TRBV6-5; D: -; size: -; J: TRBJ2-2; CDR3: CASSIQGVGTGELFF; DNA: TGTGCCAGCAGCATCCAGGGCGTGGGCACCGGGGAGCTGTTTTTT
V: TRBV28; D: TRBD2; size: -; J: TRBJ2-3; CDR3: CASSPMDVGLAGNTDTQYF; DNA: TGTGCCAGCAGTCCCATGGACGTAGGCCTAGCGGGGAACACAGATACGCAGTATTTT
V: TRBV7-8; D: -; size: -; J: TRBJ2-7; CDR3: CASSLGQSSYEQYF; DNA: TGTGCCAGCAGCTTAGGACAGAGCTCCTACGAGCAGTACTTC
V: TRBV15; D: -; size: -; J: TRBJ2-7; CDR3: CATSRSGFDYEQYF; DNA: TGTGCCACCAGCAGAAGCGGGTTTGACTACGAGCAGTACTTC
V: TRBV7-9; D: -; size: -; J: TRBJ2-6; CDR3: CSSQLSGANVLTF; DNA: TGTTCCAGCCAACTCTCTGGGGCCAACGTCCTGACTTTC
V: TRBV2; D: -; size: -; J: TRBJ1-1; CDR3: CASTLSRTEVNTEAFF; DNA: TGTGCCAGCACCCTATCCCGGACAGAGGTGAACACTGAAGCTTTCTTT
V: TRBV27; D: TRBD2; size: once; J: TRBJ2-1; CDR3: CASSSLLAGLNEQFF; DNA: TGTGCCAGCAGTTCCTTACTAGCGGGGTTGAATGAGCAGTTCTTC
V: TRBV6-1; D: -; size: -; J: TRBJ1-3; CDR3: CASSEAIAGSTIYF; DNA: TGTGCCAGCAGTGAAGCTATCGCAGGTTCGACCATATATTTT
V: TRBV5-1; D: -; size: -; J: TRBJ2-3; CDR3: CASSSDRGTDTQYF; DNA: TGCGCCAGCAGCTCCGACAGAGGCACAGATACGCAGTATTTT
V: TRBV19; D: -; size: -; J: TRBJ1-5; CDR3: CASSIDSSGLRQPQHF; DNA: TGTGCCAGTAGTATAGATTCTTCAGGGCTGAGGCAGCCCCAGCATTTT
V: TRBV19; D: TRBD1; size: -; J: TRBJ2-2; CDR3: CASSPGQGNTGELFF; DNA: TGTGCCAGTAGTCCGGGACAGGGGAACACCGGGGAGCTGTTTTTT
V: TRBV5-4; D: TRBD2; size: -; J: TRBJ2-7; CDR3: CASSSAGGSSYEQYF; DNA: TGTGCCAGCAGCTCAGCGGGGGGGAGCTCCTACGAGCAGTACTTC
V: TRBV11-2; D: -; size: -; J: TRBJ2-7; CDR3: CASSLEPFLSSYEQYF; DNA: TGTGCCAGCAGCTTAGAACCGTTTTTGAGCTCCTACGAGCAGTACTTC
V: TRBV2; D: -; size: -; J: TRBJ1-5; CDR3: CASSMGSRNQPQHF; DNA: TGTGCCAGCAGTATGGGGAGCCGTAATCAGCCCCAGCATTTT
V: TRBV27; D: TRBD1; size: -; J: TRBJ1-2; CDR3: CASSRDRGYGYTF; DNA: TGTGCCAGCAGTCGGGACAGGGGCTATGGCTACACCTTC
V: TRBV7-2; D: -; size: few; J: TRBJ2-1; CDR3: CASSSPGQYNEQFF; DNA: TGTGCCAGCAGCTCGCCGGGACAATACAATGAGCAGTTCTTC
V: TRBV4-1; D: TRBD1; size: -; J: TRBJ2-7; CDR3: CASSQVGQAYEQYF; DNA: TGCGCCAGCAGCCAAGTCGGACAGGCCTACGAGCAGTACTTC
V: TRBV4-3; D: -; size: few; J: TRBJ2-6; CDR3: CASRPAAGANVLTF; DNA: TGCGCCAGCAGGCCCGCGGCTGGGGCCAACGTCCTGACTTTC
V: TRBV4-1; D: TRBD1; size: -; J: TRBJ1-2; CDR3: CASRPRDRVTGYTF; DNA: TGCGCCAGCAGGCCCCGGGACAGGGTGACTGGCTACACCTTC
V: TRBV4-1; D: TRBD1; size: -; J: TRBJ1-4; CDR3: CASSQDRAATNEKLFF; DNA: TGCGCCAGCAGCCAGGACAGGGCTGCAACTAATGAAAAACTGTTTTTT
V: TRBV5-6; D: TRBD2; size: -; J: TRBJ2-7; CDR3: CASSPGTSDVLYF; DNA: TGTGCCAGCAGCCCTGGGACTAGCGATGTTCTATACTTC
V: TRBV2; D: -; size: -; J: TRBJ1-4; CDR3: CASSEHHQGNEKLFF; DNA: TGTGCCAGCAGTGAACACCACCAGGGTAATGAAAAACTGTTTTTT
V: TRBV1; D: -; size: -; J: TRBJ2-2; CDR3: CTSMPGQDGGKGELFF; DNA: TGCACCAGCATGCCGGGACAGGATGGGGGAAAAGGGGAGCTGTTTTTT
V: TRBV18; D: TRBD1; size: -; J: TRBJ2-2; CDR3: CASSPPWDRFSGELFF; DNA: TGTGCCAGCTCACCCCCGTGGGACAGATTCTCCGGGGAGCTGTTTTTT
V: TRBV12-5; D: -; size: -; J: TRBJ1-2; CDR3: CASGLPKGGGVYGYTF; DNA: TGTGCTAGTGGTTTGCCCAAAGGGGGGGGCGTTTATGGCTACACCTTC